This T cell receptor beta chain stems from a study of blood T cell repertoires in COVID-19. On the study more broadly: Spain, Italy and the United States supplied samples that represented acute and convalescent COVID-19. The analysed material was cDNA or gDNA that came from T cells, B-cell-depleted T cells, or PBMCs.

In the original analysis: Reference gene primer amplification gave estimated nucleated cell counts. TCRdb's copy holds only in-frame clones and misses some; the assay was immunoSEQ multiplex PCR. The DNA was the basis for D and trimming; V, J and clone size are from that table. Counted here are about 40,000 clones, around 80% occurring once; the ten biggest clones make up around 38%. V was shortened by 0 bases and J by 8 bases, with 19 bases between the two germline ends. CDR3 size: 16 residues. Germline assignment: CDR1 LGHNA and CDR2 YSLEER. The receptor was derived from an elderly man with active or convalescent COVID-19. Sample: peripheral blood. The chain joins TRBV4-3 to TRBJ1-1; D might be TRBD1 (5 bases). The CDR3 region is CASSQDWKGLPAEAFF. The CDR3 region has the DNA TGCGCCAGCAGCCAAGACTGGAAGGGACTGCCCGCGGAAGCTTTCTTT.